The source of this T cell receptor (beta chain) is a study of CD8 T cells in ankylosing spondylitis. CDR1 and CDR2 (germline): LGHNA, YSLEER. With V trimmed by 3 bases and J by 8 bases, 6 bases remained unmatched. The CDR3 is made up of 14 amino acids. This clonotype has ten or more counts. Its cognate antigen is unknown. Making use of molecular barcodes, quantitative 5'-RACE generated TCR beta libraries. TCRdb passed the 5' RACE reads through MiXCR, listing each CDR3 protein once. Of about 250,000 distinct CDR3 sequences detected, 7.5% to 9.5% appear once; the ten largest clones hold about 5%. Study results and caveats: From matched ankylosing spondylitis synovial fluid, disease-linked clones were reportedly recovered at significantly enriched levels. Past research had described some motif variants in reactive arthritis synovial fluid and blood. Peripheral blood held disease-linked clones only at relatively low frequency, and these were CD8+.

This clonotype originated in a female donor with ankylosing spondylitis or in good health (not recorded which). V gene TRBV4-3 combines with J gene TRBJ1-1; 10 nucleotides align to TRBD1. The sequenced sample consisted of blood, either unsorted or a sorted T cell fraction (not recorded which). CDR3 DNA: TGCGCCAGCAGCCAGGGACAGGGGACTACCGAAGCTTTCTTT. Its translation: CASSQGQGTTEAFF.